These 26 T cell receptor beta chains were all obtained from the same sample, sequenced in a study of cytotoxic CD8 clonotypes in ibrutinib-treated CLL. Only in-frame clones appear in the TCRdb table, and some are missing; sequencing was by immunoSEQ multiplex PCR. The sample lists around 310,000 clones, approximately 80% occurring once. Material: PBMCs, obtained before ibrutinib treatment. The receptors stem from a human donor with chronic lymphocytic leukemia.

This chain connects TRBV9 to TRBJ2-3; 12 bases line up with TRBD2. CDR1 and CDR2 (germline): SGDLS, YYNGEE. This CDR3 is 14 amino acids long. V was pared by 2 bases and J by 8 bases, with 3 bases of the junction left unmatched. CDR3 region: CASSVGLAGGTQYF. CDR3 nucleotides: TGTGCCAGCAGCGTGGGACTAGCGGGTGGTACGCAGTATTTT.

CDR3 in amino acids: CASSFTYRGSQETQYF. The CDR3 DNA follows: TGCGCCAGCAGCTTCACTTACAGGGGGTCGCAAGAGACCCAGTACTTC. This chain links TRBV5-1 with TRBJ2-5; 8 bases line up with TRBD1. CDR1 and CDR2 from the germline V gene are SGHRS and YFSETQ. Losses at the gene ends were 2 bases for V and 2 bases for J; bases not matched to a gene: 8. The CDR3 covers 16 residues.

V is TRBV18 and J is TRBJ1-1; D ambiguous. The CDR3 has 15 residues. V dropped 4 bases and J dropped 0 bases, with 12 bases sitting between them. Germline V lookup: CDR1 KGHSH, CDR2 LQKENI. The CDR3 DNA follows: TGTGCCAGCTCACAAGGACCGAGGATGAACACTGAAGCTTTCTTT. Translated, it gives CASSQGPRMNTEAFF.

This rearrangement joins TRBV7-6 to TRBJ2-5, with D perhaps TRBD1 (5 bases). The ends were cut back, 5 bases at V and 5 bases at J, with 9 bases in the middle. This CDR3 contains 12 residues. Per the germline V gene, CDR1 is SGHVS and CDR2 is FNYEAQ. CDR3 coding DNA: TGTGCCAGCAGCACCCCAGGGGAGACCCAGTACTTC. It yields the protein CASSTPGETQYF.

Here the CDR3 reads CASSRGTAGEAFF. Written as DNA, the CDR3 is TGTGCCAGCAGTCGGGGCACCGCAGGCGAAGCTTTCTTT. The rearrangement uses TRBV6-5 and TRBJ1-1; D is possibly TRBD1 (5 bases). CDR3 length equals 13 residues. V was clipped by 5 bases and J by 8 bases, with 15 bases between them. Germline CDR1 and CDR2: MNHEY and SVGAGI.

The chain links TRBV7-8 to TRBJ2-1; D ambiguous. Germline loops: CDR1 SGHVS, CDR2 FQNEAQ. V was pared by 1 base and J by 7 bases, with 11 bases between. CDR3 length: 14 residues. CDR3 bases: TGTGCCAGCAGCTTAGGGGGTGGATTAAATGAGCAGTTCTTC. Its protein is CASSLGGGLNEQFF.

V and J are TRBV9 and TRBJ2-1; D not certain. CDR1 and CDR2 from the germline V gene are SGDLS and YYNGEE. The CDR3 covers 13 residues. The V gene lost 0 bases and the J gene lost 8 bases, with 9 bases spanning the gap. The CDR3 is CASSVAMYYEQFF. DNA for the CDR3: TGTGCCAGCAGCGTAGCAATGTATTATGAGCAGTTCTTC.

In this sample, this clone turned up once. The chain combines TRBV10-3 with TRBJ2-1; D uncertain. CDR1 and CDR2 from the germline V gene are ENHRY and SYGVKD. Trimming pared 2 bases from V and 5 bases from J, leaving 16 bases between. This CDR3 region has 16 residues. CDR3: CAISERSGRWNNEQFF. The CDR3 DNA reads as TGTGCCATCAGTGAGCGATCGGGTCGTTGGAACAATGAGCAGTTCTTC.

This chain connects TRBV7-8 to TRBJ1-5; D unresolved. Trimming stripped 5 bases from V and 0 bases from J, with 5 bases between. The V gene's germline CDR1 is SGHVS and CDR2 FQNEAQ. This CDR3 comprises 13 residues. The CDR3 DNA follows: TGTGCCAGCAGCACGTATAGCAATCAGCCCCAGCATTTT. Translated, it gives CASSTYSNQPQHF.

DNA for the CDR3: TGTGCCAGCAGCCGGACTAGCGGCACAGATACGCAGTATTTT. Its protein product is CASSRTSGTDTQYF. The J gene is TRBJ2-3, the V gene TRBV7-9; 9 positions agree with TRBD2. The germline gives CDR1 SEHNR, CDR2 FQNEAQ (reference sequence). This CDR3 spans 14 amino acids. V lost 5 bases to trimming and J lost 1 base; unmatched junction nucleotides: 1.

V is TRBV19 and J is TRBJ2-1, with D possibly being TRBD2 (5 bases). This CDR3 has 15 residues. Trimming left V 2 bases short and J 4 bases short, with 12 bases between. Germline CDR1 LNHDA, CDR2 SQIVND (reference sequence). The CDR3 region has the DNA TGTGCCAGTAGTATATTTGGGAGTGGATACAATGAGCAGTTCTTC. Residues: CASSIFGSGYNEQFF.

V is TRBV2 and J is TRBJ2-7; D is undetermined. V lost 4 bases and J lost 5, with 6 bases in between. The CDR3 is made up of 11 amino acids. Per the germline V gene, CDR1 is SNHLY and CDR2 is FYNNEI. DNA of the CDR3: TGTGCCAGCAGTGGAGCCCACGAGCAGTACTTC. Translated, it gives CASSGAHEQYF.

This chain links TRBV7-6 with TRBJ2-1; unclear D gene. The CDR3 loop spans 12 amino acids. Germline V CDR1 and CDR2: SGHVS, FNYEAQ. V was shortened by 1 base and J by 9 bases, with 7 bases between the two germline ends. The CDR3 DNA reads as TGTGCCAGCAGCTTAGATAGTTTTGAGCAGTTCTTC. Translated, it gives CASSLDSFEQFF.

The chain couples TRBV6-5 to TRBJ1-1; D is unresolved. The length of the CDR3 is 13 residues. V lost 6 bases and J lost 4, with 12 bases in between. In germline, CDR1 is MNHEY, CDR2 SVGAGI. The CDR3: CASSPRGSTEAFF. The CDR3 DNA sequence: TGTGCCAGCAGCCCTCGGGGTAGCACTGAAGCTTTCTTT.

This clone is a singleton in its sample. V usage is TRBV5-1 and J usage is TRBJ2-3; a possible D gene is TRBD1 (5 bases). The germline V gene has CDR1 SGHRS and CDR2 YFSETQ. This CDR3 has 13 amino acids. Trimming shortened V by 2 bases and J by 5 bases, and 9 bases separated the two germline ends. The CDR3 nucleotides are TGCGCCAGCAGCTTACAGGCGATAGATACGCAGTATTTT. Protein sequence: CASSLQAIDTQYF.

The genes are TRBV5-1 and TRBJ2-1; TRBD2 matches 14 bases. Trimming cost V 4 bases and J 7 bases; bases outside gene matches: 13. Looked up from germline, CDR1 is SGHRS and CDR2 is YFSETQ. There are 18 residues in the CDR3. CDR3 coding DNA: TGCGCCAGCAGCCTCGGGACAGGGGGACTAGCGGGAGCTAATGAGCAGTTCTTC. Protein sequence: CASSLGTGGLAGANEQFF. Combining the CDR3 with reference TRBV5-1 and TRBJ2-1 gives the whole variable domain KAGVTQTPRYLIKTRGQQVTLSCSPISGHRSVSWYQQTPGQGLQFLFEYFSETQRNKGNFPGRFSGRQFSNSRSEMNVSTLELGDSALYLCASSLGTGGLAGANEQFFGPGTRLTVL.

The J gene is TRBJ2-7, the V gene TRBV12-5; TRBD2 agrees at 14 bases. Looked up from germline, CDR1 is LGHNT and CDR2 is FRNRAP. The CDR3 covers 20 residues. The V gene end was trimmed by 0 bases and the J gene end by 4 bases; junction bases not matched to a gene: 14. DNA of the CDR3: TGTGCTAGTGGTTTGGTACTTGGGACTAGCGGGAGAGGCGCAAGATACGAGCAGTACTTC. Encoded protein: CASGLVLGTSGRGARYEQYF.

The rearrangement joins TRBV9 to TRBJ2-5; the D is unclear. Between the trimmed V and J ends, which lost 2 bases and 1 base, there was a span of 6 bases. CDR3 length: 13 residues. Germline loops: CDR1 SGDLS, CDR2 YYNGEE. This CDR3 reads CASSVRSQETQYF. DNA of the CDR3: TGTGCCAGCAGCGTGCGATCCCAAGAGACCCAGTACTTC. Variable domain in full (rest from reference TRBV9 and TRBJ2-5): DSGVTQTPKHLITATGQRVTLRCSPRSGDLSVYWYQQSLDQGLQFLIQYYNGEERAKGNILERFSAQQFPDLHSELNLSSLELGDSALYFCASSVRSQETQYFGPGTRLLVL.

The V gene is TRBV27, the J gene TRBJ1-2; a weak D match, TRBD1 (5 bases). Trimming cost V 5 bases and J 2 bases, with 12 bases left between them. The CDR3 extends over 14 amino acids. CDR1 is MNHEY and CDR2 is SMNVEV in the germline V gene (reference sequence). CDR3 bases: TGTGCCAGCAGTCCGGGACGGAGAAACTATGGCTACACCTTC. It specifies CASSPGRRNYGYTF.

V is TRBV19 and J is TRBJ2-1; D possibly uses TRBD1 or TRBD2 (5 bases each). Germline V gene data show CDR1 as LNHDA and CDR2 as SQIVND (reference sequence). The CDR3 totals 15 residues. Trimming took 7 bases from V and 5 from J, leaving 18 bases between them. CDR3 residues: CASTLGTTIDNEQFF. CDR3 DNA: TGTGCCAGTACCCTCGGGACCACAATAGACAATGAGCAGTTCTTC.

The J gene is TRBJ1-1, the V gene TRBV7-9, with 7 bases that match TRBD1. The germline gives CDR1 SEHNR, CDR2 FQNEAQ (reference sequence). The CDR3 is made up of 14 amino acids. V gave up 5 bases and J gave up 5 bases; unmatched junction bases: 8. The CDR3 is CASSKRQGGTEAFF. In nucleotides, the CDR3 is TGTGCCAGCAGCAAGAGACAGGGTGGGACTGAAGCTTTCTTT.

The sample holds one count of this clone. The chain links TRBV5-4 to TRBJ2-6; D uncertain. Looked up from germline, CDR1 is SGHNT and CDR2 is YYREEE (reference sequence). Between the trimmed V and J ends, which lost 4 bases and 1 base, there was a span of 6 bases. This CDR3 region has 14 residues. CDR3 nucleotide sequence: TGTGCCAGCAGCGTCCTATCTGGGGCCAACGTCCTGACTTTC. It yields the protein CASSVLSGANVLTF.

The V call is TRBV2, the J call TRBJ2-2; D gene ambiguous. Germline V gene sequence: CDR1 SNHLY, CDR2 FYNNEI. Trimming pared 5 bases from V and 7 bases from J, leaving 17 bases between. The CDR3 runs 15 residues. The CDR3 sequence is CASSLIDHSGGELFF. The CDR3 region has the DNA TGTGCCAGCAGTCTAATCGACCACTCAGGCGGGGAGCTGTTTTTT.

The chain has TRBV4-1 and TRBJ1-5; possibly TRBD1 for D (5 bases). Germline V gene lookup returns CDR1 MGHRA and CDR2 YSYEKL. The V end was cut by 4 bases, the J end by 0 bases, with 16 bases between. The CDR3 is 17 amino acids. The CDR3, as DNA: TGCGCCAGCAGCCCCTATCCGTGGGGGGATAGCAATCAGCCCCAGCATTTT. Translation: CASSPYPWGDSNQPQHF.

The rearrangement joins TRBV7-9 to TRBJ2-2, with D perhaps matching TRBD2 (5 bases). The CDR3 runs 16 residues. CDR1 SEHNR and CDR2 FQNEAQ come from the germline V gene (reference sequence). The germline V and J ends were trimmed by 5 bases and 0 bases, with 13 bases remaining between them. The CDR3 DNA follows: TGTGCCAGCAGCCCACCCGCGGGCGCGAACACCGGGGAGCTGTTTTTT. Protein: CASSPPAGANTGELFF.

This clone was recorded a few times. The chain is built from TRBV11-2 and TRBJ2-3; D may match TRBD1 or TRBD2 (5 bases each). Trimming cost V 3 bases and J 4 bases, with 11 bases left between them. The CDR3 contains 14 residues. Germline V gene lookup returns CDR1 SGHAT and CDR2 FQNNGV. As DNA, the CDR3 is TGTGCCAGCAGCTTGGAGTTGGGGGCAGATACGCAGTATTTT. Its protein is CASSLELGADTQYF.